This T cell receptor (beta chain) was sequenced during a study of blood T cell repertoires in COVID-19. Study details: The origin of the acute and convalescent COVID-19 samples was the United States, Italy and Spain.

TCRdb's table, derived via immunoSEQ multiplex PCR, lists solely in-frame clones and lacks some. The data show some 250,000 clones, with around 83% seen just once and roughly 9.6% held by the top ten. This clone was found a few times. V lost 4 bases, J lost 7 bases, and 14 bases lay in between. This CDR3 region has 14 residues. CDR1 and CDR2 (germline): KGHSH, LQKENI. The clonotype was recovered from a woman aged 80 or over with acute or convalescent COVID-19. The sample comprised peripheral blood. The V call is TRBV18, the J call TRBJ1-5; no clear D gene. CDR3 in amino acids: CASSLSSGGQPQHF. In nucleotides, the CDR3 is TGTGCCAGCTCACTCAGTTCGGGTGGCCAGCCCCAGCATTTT. Filled out from reference TRBV18 and TRBJ1-5, the complete variable domain reads NAGVMQNPRHLVRRRGQEARLRCSPMKGHSHVYWYRQLPEEGLKFMVYLQKENIIDESGMPKERFSAEFPKEGPSILRIQQVVRGDSAAYFCASSLSSGGQPQHFGDGTRLSIL.